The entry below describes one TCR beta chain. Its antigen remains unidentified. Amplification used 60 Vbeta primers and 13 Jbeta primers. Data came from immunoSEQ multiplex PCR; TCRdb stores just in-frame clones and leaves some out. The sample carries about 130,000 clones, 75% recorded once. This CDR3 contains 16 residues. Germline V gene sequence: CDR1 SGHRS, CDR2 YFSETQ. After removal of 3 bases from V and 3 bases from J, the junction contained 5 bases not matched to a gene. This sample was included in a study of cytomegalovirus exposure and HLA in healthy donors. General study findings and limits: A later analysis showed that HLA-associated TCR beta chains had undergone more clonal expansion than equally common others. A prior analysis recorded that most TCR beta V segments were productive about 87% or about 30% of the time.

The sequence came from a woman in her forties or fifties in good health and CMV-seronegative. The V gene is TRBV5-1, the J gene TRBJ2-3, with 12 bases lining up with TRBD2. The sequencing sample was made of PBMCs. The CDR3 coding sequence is TGCGCCAGCAGCTCCCGACTAGCGGGAGCGACAGATACGCAGTATTTT. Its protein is CASSSRLAGATDTQYF. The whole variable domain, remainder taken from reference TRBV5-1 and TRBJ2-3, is KAGVTQTPRYLIKTRGQQVTLSCSPISGHRSVSWYQQTPGQGLQFLFEYFSETQRNKGNFPGRFSGRQFSNSRSEMNVSTLELGDSALYLCASSSRLAGATDTQYFGPGTRLTVL.